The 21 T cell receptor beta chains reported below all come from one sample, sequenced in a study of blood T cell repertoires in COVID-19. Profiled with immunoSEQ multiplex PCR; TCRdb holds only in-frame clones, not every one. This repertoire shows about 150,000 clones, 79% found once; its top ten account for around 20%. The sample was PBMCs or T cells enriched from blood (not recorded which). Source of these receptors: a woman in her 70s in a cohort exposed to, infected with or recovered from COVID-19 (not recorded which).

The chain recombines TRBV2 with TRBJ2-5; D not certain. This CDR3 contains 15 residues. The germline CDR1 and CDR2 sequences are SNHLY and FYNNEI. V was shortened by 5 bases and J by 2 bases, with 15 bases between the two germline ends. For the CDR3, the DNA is TGTGCCAGCAGTATCTTCCAGCCAGCGCAAGAGACCCAGTACTTC. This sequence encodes CASSIFQPAQETQYF.

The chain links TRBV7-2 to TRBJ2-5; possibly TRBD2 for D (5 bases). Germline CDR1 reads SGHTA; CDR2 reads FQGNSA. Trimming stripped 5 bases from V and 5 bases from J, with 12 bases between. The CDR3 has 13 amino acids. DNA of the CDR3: TGTGCCAGCAGCGGAGGATGGGCGGAGACCCAGTACTTC. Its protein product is CASSGGWAETQYF. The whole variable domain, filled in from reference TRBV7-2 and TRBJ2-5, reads GAGVSQSPSNKVTEKGKDVELRCDPISGHTALYWYRQSLGQGLEFLIYFQGNSAPDKSGLPSDRFSAERTGGSVSTLTIQRTQQEDSAVYLCASSGGWAETQYFGPGTRLLVL.

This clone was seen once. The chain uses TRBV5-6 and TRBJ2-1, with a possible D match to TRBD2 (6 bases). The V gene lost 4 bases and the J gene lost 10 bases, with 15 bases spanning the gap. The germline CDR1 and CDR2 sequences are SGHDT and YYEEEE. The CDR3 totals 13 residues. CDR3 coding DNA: TGTGCCAGCAGCACACCGACTAGTCCCGAGCAGTTCTTC. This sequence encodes CASSTPTSPEQFF.

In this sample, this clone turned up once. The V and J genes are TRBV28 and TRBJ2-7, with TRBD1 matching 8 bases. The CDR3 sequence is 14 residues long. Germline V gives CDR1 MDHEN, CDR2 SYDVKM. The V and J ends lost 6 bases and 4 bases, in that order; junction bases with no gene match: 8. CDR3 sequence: CASSPGQGKYEQYF. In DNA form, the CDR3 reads TGTGCCAGCAGCCCCGGACAGGGAAAGTACGAGCAGTACTTC.

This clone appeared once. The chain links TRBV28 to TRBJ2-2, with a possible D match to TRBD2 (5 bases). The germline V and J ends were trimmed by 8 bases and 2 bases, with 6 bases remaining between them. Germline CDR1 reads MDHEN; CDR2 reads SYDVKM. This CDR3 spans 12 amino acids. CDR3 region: CASRGNTGELFF. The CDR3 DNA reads TGTGCCAGCCGGGGAAACACCGGGGAGCTGTTTTTT.

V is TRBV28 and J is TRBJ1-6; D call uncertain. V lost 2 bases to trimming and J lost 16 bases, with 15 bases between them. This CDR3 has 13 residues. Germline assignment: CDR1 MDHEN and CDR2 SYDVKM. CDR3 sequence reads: CASSLPRQALLHF. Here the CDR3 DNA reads TGTGCCAGCAGTTTACCGCGACAAGCTTTACTCCACTTT. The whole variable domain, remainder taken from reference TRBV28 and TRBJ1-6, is DVKVTQSSRYLVKRTGEKVFLECVQDMDHENMFWYRQDPGLGLRLIYFSYDVKMKEKGDIPEGYSVSREKKERFSLILESASTNQTSMYLCASSLPRQALLHFGNGTRLTVT.

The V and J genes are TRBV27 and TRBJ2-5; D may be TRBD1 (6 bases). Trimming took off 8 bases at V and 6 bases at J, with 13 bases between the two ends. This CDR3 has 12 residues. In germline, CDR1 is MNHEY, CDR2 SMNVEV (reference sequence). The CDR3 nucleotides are TGTGCCAGCCGCGCGTGGGACAAGACCCAGTACTTC. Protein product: CASRAWDKTQYF.

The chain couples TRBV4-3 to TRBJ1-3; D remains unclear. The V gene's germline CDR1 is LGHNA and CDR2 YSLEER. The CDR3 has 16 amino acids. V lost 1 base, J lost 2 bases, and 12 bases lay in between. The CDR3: CASSQVRGRPGNTIYF. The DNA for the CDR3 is TGCGCCAGCAGCCAAGTTCGGGGTCGCCCTGGAAACACCATATATTTT.

The CDR3 spells CASSVGTGDSNQPQHF. CDR3 DNA: TGTGCCAGCAGTGTGGGAACAGGGGATAGCAATCAGCCCCAGCATTTT. The chain is built from TRBV6-1 and TRBJ1-5, with 7 nucleotides matching TRBD1. The ends lost 4 bases at V and 0 bases at J; junction bases unmatched: 6. Germline CDR1 and CDR2: MNHNS and SASEGT. This CDR3 is 16 amino acids long.

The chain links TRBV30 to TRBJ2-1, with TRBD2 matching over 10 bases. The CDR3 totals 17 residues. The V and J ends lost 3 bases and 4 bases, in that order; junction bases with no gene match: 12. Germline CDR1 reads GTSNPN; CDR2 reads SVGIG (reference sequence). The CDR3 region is CAWRGRRRTSGYNEQFF. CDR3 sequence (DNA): TGTGCCTGGAGAGGACGCCGTCGGACTAGCGGATACAATGAGCAGTTCTTC. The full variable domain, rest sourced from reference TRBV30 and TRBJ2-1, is SQTIHQWPATLVQPVGSPLSLECTVEGTSNPNLYWYRQAAGRGLQLLFYSVGIGQISSEVPQNLSASRPQDRQFILSSKKLLLSDSGFYLCAWRGRRRTSGYNEQFFGPGTRLTVL.

CDR3 coding DNA: TGTGCTAGTGCCCCCTGGGGACAGGGTAACACTGAAGCTTTCTTT. Encoded protein: CASAPWGQGNTEAFF. This rearrangement joins TRBV12-5 to TRBJ1-1; 9 bases align to TRBD1. Trimming removed 7 bases from V and 2 bases from J; junction bases left unmatched: 8. Germline CDR1 is LGHNT and CDR2 is FRNRAP. The CDR3 has 15 amino acids.

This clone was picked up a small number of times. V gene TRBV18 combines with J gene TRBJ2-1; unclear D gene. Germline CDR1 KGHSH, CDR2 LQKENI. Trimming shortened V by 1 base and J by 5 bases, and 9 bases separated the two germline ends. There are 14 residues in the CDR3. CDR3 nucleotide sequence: TGTGCCAGCTCACCACAGATCACTCACAATGAGCAGTTCTTC. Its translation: CASSPQITHNEQFF. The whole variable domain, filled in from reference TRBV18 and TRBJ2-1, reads NAGVMQNPRHLVRRRGQEARLRCSPMKGHSHVYWYRQLPEEGLKFMVYLQKENIIDESGMPKERFSAEFPKEGPSILRIQQVVRGDSAAYFCASSPQITHNEQFFGPGTRLTVL.

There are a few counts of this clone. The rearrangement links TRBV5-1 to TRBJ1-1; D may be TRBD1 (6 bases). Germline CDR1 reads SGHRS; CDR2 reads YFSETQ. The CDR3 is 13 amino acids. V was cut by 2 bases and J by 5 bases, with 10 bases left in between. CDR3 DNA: TGCGCCAGCAGCTTCGGACAGACGACTGAAGCTTTCTTT. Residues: CASSFGQTTEAFF.

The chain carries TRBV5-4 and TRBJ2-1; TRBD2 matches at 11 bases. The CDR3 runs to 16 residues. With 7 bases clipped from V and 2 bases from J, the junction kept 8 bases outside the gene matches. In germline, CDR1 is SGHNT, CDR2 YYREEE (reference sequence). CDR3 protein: CASGKNSGRAYNEQFF. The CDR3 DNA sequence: TGTGCCAGCGGGAAAAATAGCGGGAGGGCCTACAATGAGCAGTTCTTC.

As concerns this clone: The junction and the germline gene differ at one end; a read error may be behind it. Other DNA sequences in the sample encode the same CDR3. The DNA for the CDR3 is TGTGCCAGCAGCGGGGCTAGCGGGAGATCCTACGAGCAATACTTC. Its translation: CASSGASGRSYEQYF. The rearrangement uses TRBV2 and TRBJ2-7, with 10 bases matching TRBD2. Germline V lookup: CDR1 SNHLY, CDR2 FYNNEI. CDR3 length: 15 residues.

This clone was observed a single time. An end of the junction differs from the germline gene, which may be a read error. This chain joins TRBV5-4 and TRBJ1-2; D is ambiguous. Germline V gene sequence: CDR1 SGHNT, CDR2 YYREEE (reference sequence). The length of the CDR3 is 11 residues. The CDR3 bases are TGTGCCAGCAGGTTGGACGGTTTATACACCTTC. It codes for CASRLDGLYTF. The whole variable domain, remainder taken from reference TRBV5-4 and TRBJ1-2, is ETGVTQSPTHLIKTRGQQVTLRCSSQSGHNTVSWYQQALGQGPQFIFQYYREEENGRGNFPPRFSGLQFPNYSSELNVNALELDDSALYLCASRLDGLYTFGSGTRLTVV.

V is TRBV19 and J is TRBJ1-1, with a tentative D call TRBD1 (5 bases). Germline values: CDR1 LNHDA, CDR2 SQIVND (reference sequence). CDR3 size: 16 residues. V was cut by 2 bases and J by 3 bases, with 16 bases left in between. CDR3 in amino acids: CASSISWVPRDTEAFF. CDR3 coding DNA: TGTGCCAGTAGTATAAGCTGGGTCCCCAGGGACACTGAAGCTTTCTTT.

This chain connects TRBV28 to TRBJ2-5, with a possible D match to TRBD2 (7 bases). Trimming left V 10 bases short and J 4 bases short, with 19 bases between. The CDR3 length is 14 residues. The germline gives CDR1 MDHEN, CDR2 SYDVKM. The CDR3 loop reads CATSSTRGGETQYF. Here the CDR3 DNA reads TGTGCCACCAGCTCCACGAGGGGGGGAGAGACCCAGTACTTC.

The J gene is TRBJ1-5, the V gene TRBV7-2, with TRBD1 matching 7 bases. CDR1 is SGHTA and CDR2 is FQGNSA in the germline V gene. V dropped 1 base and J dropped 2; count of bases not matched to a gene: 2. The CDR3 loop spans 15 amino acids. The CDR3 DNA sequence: TGTGCCAGCAGCTTAGTACAGGGGCGCAATCAGCCCCAGCATTTT. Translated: CASSLVQGRNQPQHF.

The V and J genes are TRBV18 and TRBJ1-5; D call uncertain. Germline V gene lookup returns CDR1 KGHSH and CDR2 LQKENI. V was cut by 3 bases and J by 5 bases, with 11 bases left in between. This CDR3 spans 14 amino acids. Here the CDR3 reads CASSPRRAYQPQHF. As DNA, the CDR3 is TGTGCCAGCTCACCCCGGAGGGCTTATCAGCCCCAGCATTTT.

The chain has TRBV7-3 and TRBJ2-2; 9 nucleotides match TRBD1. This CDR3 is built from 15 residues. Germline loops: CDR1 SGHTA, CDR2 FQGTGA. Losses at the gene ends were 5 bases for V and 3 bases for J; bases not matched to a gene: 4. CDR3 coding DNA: TGTGCCAGCAGCCCCCGGACAGGGGACACCGGGGAGCTGTTTTTT. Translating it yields CASSPRTGDTGELFF.